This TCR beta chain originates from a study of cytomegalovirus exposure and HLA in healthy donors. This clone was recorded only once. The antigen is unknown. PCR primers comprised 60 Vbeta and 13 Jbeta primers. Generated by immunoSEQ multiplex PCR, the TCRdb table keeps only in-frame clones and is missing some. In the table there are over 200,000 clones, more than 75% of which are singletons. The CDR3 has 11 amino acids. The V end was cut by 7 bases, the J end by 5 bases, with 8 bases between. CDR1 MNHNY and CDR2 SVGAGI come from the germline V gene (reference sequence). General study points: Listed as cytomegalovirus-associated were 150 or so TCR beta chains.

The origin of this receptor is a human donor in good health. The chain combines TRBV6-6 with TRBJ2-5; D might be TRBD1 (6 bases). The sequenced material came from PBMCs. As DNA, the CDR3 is TGTGCCAGCACCCAGGGGGAGACCCAGTACTTC. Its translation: CASTQGETQYF.